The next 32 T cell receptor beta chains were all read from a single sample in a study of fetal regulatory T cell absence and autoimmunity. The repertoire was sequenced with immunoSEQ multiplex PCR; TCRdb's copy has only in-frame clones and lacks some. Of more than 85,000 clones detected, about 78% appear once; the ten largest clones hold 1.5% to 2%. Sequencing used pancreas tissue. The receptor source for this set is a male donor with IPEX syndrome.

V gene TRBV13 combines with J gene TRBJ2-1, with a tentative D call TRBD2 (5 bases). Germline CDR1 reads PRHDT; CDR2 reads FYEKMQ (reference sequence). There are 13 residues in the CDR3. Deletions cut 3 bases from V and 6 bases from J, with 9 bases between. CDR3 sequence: CASSLEVGNEQFF. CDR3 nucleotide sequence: TGTGCCAGCAGCTTGGAGGTGGGCAATGAGCAGTTCTTC.

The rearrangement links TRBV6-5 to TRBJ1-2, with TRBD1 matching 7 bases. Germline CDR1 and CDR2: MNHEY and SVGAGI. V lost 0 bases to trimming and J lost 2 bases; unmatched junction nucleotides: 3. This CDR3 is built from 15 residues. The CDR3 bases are TGTGCCAGCAGTTACTCCCCACAGGGGAACTATGGCTACACCTTC. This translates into CASSYSPQGNYGYTF.

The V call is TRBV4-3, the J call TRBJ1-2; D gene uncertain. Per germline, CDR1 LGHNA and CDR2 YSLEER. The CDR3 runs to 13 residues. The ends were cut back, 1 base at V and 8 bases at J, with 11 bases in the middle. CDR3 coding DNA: TGCGCCAGCAGCCAAGTAGTTGGGTTCGGCTACACCTTC. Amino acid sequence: CASSQVVGFGYTF.

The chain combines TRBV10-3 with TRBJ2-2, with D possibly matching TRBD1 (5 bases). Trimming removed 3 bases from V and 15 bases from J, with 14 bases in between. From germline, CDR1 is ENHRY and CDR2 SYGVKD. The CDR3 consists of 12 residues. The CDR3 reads CAISDKGVWVFF. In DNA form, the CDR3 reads TGTGCCATCAGTGATAAAGGGGTCTGGGTGTTTTTT.

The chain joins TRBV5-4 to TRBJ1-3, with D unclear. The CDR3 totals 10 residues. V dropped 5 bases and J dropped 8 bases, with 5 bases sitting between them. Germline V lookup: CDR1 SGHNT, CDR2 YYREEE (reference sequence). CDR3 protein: CASSRDTIYF. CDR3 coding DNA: TGTGCCAGCAGTCGCGACACCATATATTTT.

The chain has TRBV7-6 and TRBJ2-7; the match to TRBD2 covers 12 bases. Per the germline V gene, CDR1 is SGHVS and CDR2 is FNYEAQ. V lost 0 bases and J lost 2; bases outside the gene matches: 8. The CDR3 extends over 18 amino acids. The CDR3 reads CASSLAIRLAGDPYEQYF. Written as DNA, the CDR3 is TGTGCCAGCAGCTTAGCTATTCGACTAGCGGGAGATCCCTACGAGCAGTACTTC.

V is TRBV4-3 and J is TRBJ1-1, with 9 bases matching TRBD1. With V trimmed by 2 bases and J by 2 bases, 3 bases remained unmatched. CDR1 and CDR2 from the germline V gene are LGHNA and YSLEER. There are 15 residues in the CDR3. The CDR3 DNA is TGCGCCAGCAGCCAAAGGGACAGGGCAAACACTGAAGCTTTCTTT. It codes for CASSQRDRANTEAFF.

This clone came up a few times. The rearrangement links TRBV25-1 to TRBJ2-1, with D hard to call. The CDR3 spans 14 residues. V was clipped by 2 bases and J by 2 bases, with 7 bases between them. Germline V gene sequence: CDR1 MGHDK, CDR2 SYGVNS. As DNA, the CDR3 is TGTGCCAGCAGTGAAGACCTTACCTACAATGAGCAGTTCTTC. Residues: CASSEDLTYNEQFF.

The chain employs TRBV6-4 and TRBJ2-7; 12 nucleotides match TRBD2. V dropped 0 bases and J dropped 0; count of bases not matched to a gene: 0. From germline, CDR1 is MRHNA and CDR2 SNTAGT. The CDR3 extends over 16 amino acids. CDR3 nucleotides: TGTGCCAGCAGTGACTCGACTAGCGGGAGCTCCTACGAGCAGTACTTC. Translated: CASSDSTSGSSYEQYF.

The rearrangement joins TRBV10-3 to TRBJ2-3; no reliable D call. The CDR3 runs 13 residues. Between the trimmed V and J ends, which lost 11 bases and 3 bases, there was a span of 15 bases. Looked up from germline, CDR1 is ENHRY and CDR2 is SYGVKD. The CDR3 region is CAASTGSTDTQYF. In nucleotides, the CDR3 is TGTGCCGCGTCCACGGGCTCTACAGATACGCAGTATTTT.

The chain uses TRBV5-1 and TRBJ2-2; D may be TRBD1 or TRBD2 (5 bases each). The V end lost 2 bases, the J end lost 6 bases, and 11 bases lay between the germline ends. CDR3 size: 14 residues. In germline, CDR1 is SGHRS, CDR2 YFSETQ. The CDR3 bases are TGCGCCAGCAGCTTAGAAGGGGACCCCGGGGAGCTGTTTTTT. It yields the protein CASSLEGDPGELFF.

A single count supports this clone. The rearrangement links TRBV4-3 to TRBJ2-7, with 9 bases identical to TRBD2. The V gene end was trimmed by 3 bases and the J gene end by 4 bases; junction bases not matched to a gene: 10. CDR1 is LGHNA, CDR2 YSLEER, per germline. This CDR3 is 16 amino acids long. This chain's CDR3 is CASSHFLAGAVYEQYF. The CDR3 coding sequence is TGCGCCAGCAGCCATTTTTTAGCGGGGGCCGTGTACGAGCAGTACTTC.

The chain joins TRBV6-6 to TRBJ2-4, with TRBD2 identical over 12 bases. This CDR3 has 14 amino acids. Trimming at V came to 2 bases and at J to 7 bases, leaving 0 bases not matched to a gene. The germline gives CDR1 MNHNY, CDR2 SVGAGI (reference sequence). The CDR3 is CASSYTSGGNIQYF. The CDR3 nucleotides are TGTGCCAGCAGTTACACTAGCGGGGGGAACATTCAGTACTTC.

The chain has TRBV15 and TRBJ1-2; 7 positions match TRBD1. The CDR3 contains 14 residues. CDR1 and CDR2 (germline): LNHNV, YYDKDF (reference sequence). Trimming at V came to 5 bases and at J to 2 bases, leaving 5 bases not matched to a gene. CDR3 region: CATSVRQGNYGYTF. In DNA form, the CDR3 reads TGTGCCACCAGCGTCCGACAGGGCAACTATGGCTACACCTTC.

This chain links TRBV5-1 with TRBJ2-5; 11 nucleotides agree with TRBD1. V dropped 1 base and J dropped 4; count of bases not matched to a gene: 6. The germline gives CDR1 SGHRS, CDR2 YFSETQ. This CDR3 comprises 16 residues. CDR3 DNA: TGCGCCAGCAGCTTGTGGACAGGGGGCGTCGGAGAGACCCAGTACTTC. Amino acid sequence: CASSLWTGGVGETQYF.

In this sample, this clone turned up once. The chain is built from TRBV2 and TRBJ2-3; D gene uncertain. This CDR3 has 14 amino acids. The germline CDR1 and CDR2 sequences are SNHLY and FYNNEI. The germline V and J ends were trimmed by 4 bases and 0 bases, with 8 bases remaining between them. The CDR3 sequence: CASSVDLSTDTQYF. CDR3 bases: TGTGCCAGCAGTGTCGACCTCAGCACAGATACGCAGTATTTT.

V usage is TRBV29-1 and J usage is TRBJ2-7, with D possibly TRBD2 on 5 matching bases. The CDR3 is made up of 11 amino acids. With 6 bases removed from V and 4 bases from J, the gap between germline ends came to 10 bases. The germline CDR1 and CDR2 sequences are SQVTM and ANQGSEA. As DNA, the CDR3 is TGCAGCGTCAGTTCGGGGTACGAGCAGTACTTC. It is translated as CSVSSGYEQYF.

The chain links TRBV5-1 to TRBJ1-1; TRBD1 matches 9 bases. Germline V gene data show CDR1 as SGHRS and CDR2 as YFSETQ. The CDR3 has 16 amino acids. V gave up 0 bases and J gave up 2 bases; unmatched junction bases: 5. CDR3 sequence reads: CASSLGGQGINTEAFF. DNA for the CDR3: TGCGCCAGCAGCTTGGGAGGACAGGGGATTAACACTGAAGCTTTCTTT.

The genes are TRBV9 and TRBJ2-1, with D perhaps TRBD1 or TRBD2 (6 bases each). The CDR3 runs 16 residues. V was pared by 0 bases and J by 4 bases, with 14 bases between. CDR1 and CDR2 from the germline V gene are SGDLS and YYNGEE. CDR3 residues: CASSVVGGGPYNEQFF. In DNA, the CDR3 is TGTGCCAGCAGCGTAGTGGGTGGGGGGCCGTACAATGAGCAGTTCTTC.

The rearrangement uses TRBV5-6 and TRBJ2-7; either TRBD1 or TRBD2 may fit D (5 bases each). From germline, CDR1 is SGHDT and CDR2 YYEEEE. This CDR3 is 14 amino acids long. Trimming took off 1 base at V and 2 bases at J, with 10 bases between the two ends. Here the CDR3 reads CASSLPGLAYEQYF. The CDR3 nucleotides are TGTGCCAGCAGCTTGCCGGGGCTCGCCTACGAGCAGTACTTC.

CDR3 in DNA: TGTGCCAGCAGTGAATGGAGGGCGGCTTCCTACGAGCAGTACTTC. It yields the protein CASSEWRAASYEQYF. The rearrangement joins TRBV6-1 to TRBJ2-7, with D perhaps matching TRBD2 (6 bases). The germline V gene has CDR1 MNHNS and CDR2 SASEGT. This CDR3 has 15 residues. The V and J ends lost 2 bases and 1 base respectively, with 12 bases between them.

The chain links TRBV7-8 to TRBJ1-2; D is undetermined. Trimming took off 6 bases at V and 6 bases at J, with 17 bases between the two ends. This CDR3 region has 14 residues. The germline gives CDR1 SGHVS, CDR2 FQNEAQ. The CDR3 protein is CASSITRAGDGYTF. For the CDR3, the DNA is TGTGCCAGCAGTATAACTAGGGCCGGGGATGGCTACACCTTC. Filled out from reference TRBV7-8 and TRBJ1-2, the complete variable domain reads GAGVSQSPRYKVAKRGQDVALRCDPISGHVSLFWYQQALGQGPEFLTYFQNEAQLDKSGLPSDRFFAERPEGSVSTLKIQRTQQEDSAVYLCASSITRAGDGYTFGSGTRLTVV.

The chain's CDR3 is CASGLAGGPGETQYF. CDR3 sequence (DNA): TGTGCCAGTGGACTAGCGGGAGGGCCAGGCGAGACCCAGTACTTC. The chain carries TRBV6-1 and TRBJ2-5; TRBD2 matches 15 bases. Germline lookup yields CDR1 MNHNS and CDR2 SASEGT. With V trimmed by 9 bases and J by 5 bases, 7 bases remained unmatched. The CDR3 extends over 15 amino acids.

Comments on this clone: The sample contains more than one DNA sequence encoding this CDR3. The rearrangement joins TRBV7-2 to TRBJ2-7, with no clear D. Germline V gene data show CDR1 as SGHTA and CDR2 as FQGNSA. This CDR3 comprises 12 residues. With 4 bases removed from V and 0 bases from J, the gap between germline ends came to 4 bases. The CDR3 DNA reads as TGTGCCAGCAGCTCTAGCTCCTACGAGCAGTACTTC. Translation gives CASSSSSYEQYF.

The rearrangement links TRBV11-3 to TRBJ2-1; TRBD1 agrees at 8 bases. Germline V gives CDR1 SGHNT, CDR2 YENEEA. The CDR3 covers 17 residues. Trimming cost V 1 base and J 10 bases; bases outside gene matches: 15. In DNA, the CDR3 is TGTGCCAGCAGCTTAGTGGTGGGGTCGCAGGGGGCAGGGGAGCAGTTCTTC. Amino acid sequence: CASSLVVGSQGAGEQFF.

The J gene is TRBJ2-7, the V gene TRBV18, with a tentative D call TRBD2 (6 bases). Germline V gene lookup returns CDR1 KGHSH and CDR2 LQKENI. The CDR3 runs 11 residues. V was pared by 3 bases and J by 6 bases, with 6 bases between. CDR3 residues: CASSPGSEQYF. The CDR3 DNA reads TGTGCCAGCTCACCCGGGAGCGAGCAGTACTTC.

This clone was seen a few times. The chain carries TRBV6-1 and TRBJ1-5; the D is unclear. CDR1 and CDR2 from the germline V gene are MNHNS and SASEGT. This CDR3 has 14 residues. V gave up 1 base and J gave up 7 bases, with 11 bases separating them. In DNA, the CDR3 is TGTGCCAGCAGTGAAGGGAGTTTTCGGCAGCCCCAGCATTTT. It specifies CASSEGSFRQPQHF.

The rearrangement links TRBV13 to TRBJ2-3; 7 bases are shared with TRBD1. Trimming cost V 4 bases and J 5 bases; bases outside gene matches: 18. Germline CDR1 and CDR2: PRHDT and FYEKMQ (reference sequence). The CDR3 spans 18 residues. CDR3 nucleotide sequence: TGTGCCAGCAGCTCCTCACCCGCGACAGGGCCTTACGGAGATACGCAGTATTTT. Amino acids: CASSSSPATGPYGDTQYF. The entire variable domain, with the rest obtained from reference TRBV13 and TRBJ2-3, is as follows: AAGVIQSPRHLIKEKRETATLKCYPIPRHDTVYWYQQGPGQDPQFLISFYEKMQSDKGSIPDRFSAQQFSDYHSELNMSSLELGDSALYFCASSSSPATGPYGDTQYFGPGTRLTVL.

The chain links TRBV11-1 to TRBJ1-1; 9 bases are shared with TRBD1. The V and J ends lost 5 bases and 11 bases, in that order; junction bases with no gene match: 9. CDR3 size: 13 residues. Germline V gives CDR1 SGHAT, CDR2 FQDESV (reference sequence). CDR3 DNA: TGTGCCAGCAGCGTATACAGGGGGCGGAGGGCTTTCTTT. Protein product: CASSVYRGRRAFF.

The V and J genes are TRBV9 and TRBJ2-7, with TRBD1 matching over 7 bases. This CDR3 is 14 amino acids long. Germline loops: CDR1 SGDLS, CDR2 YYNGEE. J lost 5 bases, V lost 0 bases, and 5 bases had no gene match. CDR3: CASSVGDRADEQYF. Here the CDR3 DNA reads TGTGCCAGCAGCGTAGGAGACAGGGCGGACGAGCAGTACTTC.

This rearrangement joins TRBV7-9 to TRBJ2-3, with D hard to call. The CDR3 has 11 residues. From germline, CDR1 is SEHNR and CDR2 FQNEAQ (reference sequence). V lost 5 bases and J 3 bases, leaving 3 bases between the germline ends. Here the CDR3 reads CASSQTDTQYF. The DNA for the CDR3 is TGTGCCAGCAGCCAAACAGATACGCAGTATTTT. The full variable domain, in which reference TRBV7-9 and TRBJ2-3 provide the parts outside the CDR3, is DTGVSQNPRHKITKRGQNVTFRCDPISEHNRLYWYRQTLGQGPEFLTYFQNEAQLEKSRLLSDRFSAERPKGSFSTLEIQRTEQGDSAMYLCASSQTDTQYFGPGTRLTVL.

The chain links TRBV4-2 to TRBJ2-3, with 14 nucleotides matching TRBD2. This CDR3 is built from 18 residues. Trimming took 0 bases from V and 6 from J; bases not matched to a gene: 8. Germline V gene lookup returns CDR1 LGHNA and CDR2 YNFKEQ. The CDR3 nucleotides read TGTGCCAGCAGCCAAGATTTTCGACTAGCGGGAGGGTGGGATACGCAGTATTTT. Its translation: CASSQDFRLAGGWDTQYF.